This TCR beta chain was recorded in a study of cytomegalovirus exposure and HLA in healthy donors. Germline assignment: CDR1 MNHEY and CDR2 SMNVEV (reference sequence). CDR3 length: 13 amino acids. V shed 7 bases and J shed 5 bases, with 11 bases lying between them. This clone was counted once. TCRdb keeps only in-frame clones here, not all; method: immunoSEQ multiplex PCR. The table lists more than 250,000 clones, 80% to 90% of them singletons, with about 0.8% in the top ten. The chain has TRBV27 and TRBJ1-4, with D possibly matching TRBD1 (5 bases). The sequenced sample was PBMCs. The sequence derives from a woman between 18 and 29 years old in good health and CMV-seronegative. CDR3 bases: TGTGCCAGCAAGACAGCACTCAATGAAAAACTGTTTTTT. Its translation: CASKTALNEKLFF.